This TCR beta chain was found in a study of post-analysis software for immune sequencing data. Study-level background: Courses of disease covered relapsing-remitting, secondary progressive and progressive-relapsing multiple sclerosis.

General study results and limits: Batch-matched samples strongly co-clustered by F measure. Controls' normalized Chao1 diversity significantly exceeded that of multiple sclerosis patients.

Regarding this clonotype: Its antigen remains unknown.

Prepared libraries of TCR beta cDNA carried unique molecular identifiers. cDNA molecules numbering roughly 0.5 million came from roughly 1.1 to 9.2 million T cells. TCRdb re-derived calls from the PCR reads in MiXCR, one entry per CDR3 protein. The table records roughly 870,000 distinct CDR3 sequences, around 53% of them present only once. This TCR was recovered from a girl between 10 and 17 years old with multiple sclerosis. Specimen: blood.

The CDR3, as DNA: TGTGCCAGCAGCCAAGGGTTGAACCCAGGGCCCTATGGCTACACCTTC. It translates to CASSQGLNPGPYGYTF. This chain connects TRBV4-2 to TRBJ1-2, with D possibly being TRBD1 (5 bases). V was shortened by 1 base and J by 4 bases, with 16 bases between the two germline ends. This CDR3 has 16 residues. CDR1 is LGHNA, CDR2 YNFKEQ, per germline.